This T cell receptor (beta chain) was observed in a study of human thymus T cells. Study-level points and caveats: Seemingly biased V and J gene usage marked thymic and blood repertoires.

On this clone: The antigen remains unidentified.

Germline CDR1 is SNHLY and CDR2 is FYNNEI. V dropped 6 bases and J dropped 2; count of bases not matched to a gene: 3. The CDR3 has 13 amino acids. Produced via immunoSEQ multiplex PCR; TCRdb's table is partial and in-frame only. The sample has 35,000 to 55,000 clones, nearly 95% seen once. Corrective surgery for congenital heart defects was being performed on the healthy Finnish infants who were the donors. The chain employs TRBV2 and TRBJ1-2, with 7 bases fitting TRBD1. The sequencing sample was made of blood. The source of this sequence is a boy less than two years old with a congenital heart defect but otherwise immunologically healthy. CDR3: CASSLDRNYGYTF. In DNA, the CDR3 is TGTGCCAGCAGCCTGGACAGGAACTATGGCTACACCTTC. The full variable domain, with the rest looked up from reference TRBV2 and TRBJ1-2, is EPEVTQTPSHQVTQMGQEVILRCVPISNHLYFYWYRQILGQKVEFLVSFYNNEISEKSEIFDDQFSVERPDGSNFTLKIRSTKLEDSAMYFCASSLDRNYGYTFGSGTRLTVV.